The source of this T cell receptor beta chain is a study of blood T cell repertoires in COVID-19. CDR1 is SNHLY and CDR2 is FYNNEI in the germline V gene. The CDR3 loop spans 15 amino acids. V gave up 5 bases and J gave up 0 bases, with 11 bases separating them. Only in-frame clones appear in the TCRdb table, and some are missing; sequencing was by immunoSEQ multiplex PCR. The repertoire holds fewer than 450,000 clones, with roughly 87% as singletons. The receptor comes from a man younger than 35 who had recovered from COVID-19. This rearrangement joins TRBV2 to TRBJ1-3; no clear D gene. The source material was PBMCs or T cells enriched from blood (not recorded which). The DNA of the CDR3 is TGTGCCAGCAGTATAGAAACGAACTCTGGAAACACCATATATTTT. Its protein is CASSIETNSGNTIYF.